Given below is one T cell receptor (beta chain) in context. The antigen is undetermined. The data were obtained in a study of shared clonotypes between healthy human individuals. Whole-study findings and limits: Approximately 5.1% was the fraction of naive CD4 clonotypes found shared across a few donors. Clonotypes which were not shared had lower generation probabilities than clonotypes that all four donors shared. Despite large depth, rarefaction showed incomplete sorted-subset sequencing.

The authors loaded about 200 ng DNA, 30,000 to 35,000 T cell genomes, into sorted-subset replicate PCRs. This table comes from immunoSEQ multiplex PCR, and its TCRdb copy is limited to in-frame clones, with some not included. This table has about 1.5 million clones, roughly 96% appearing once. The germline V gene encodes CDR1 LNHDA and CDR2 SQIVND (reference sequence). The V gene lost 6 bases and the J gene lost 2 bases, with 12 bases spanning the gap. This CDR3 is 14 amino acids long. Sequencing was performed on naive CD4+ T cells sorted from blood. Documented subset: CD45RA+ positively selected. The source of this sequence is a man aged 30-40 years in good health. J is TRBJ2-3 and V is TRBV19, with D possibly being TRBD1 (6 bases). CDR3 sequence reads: CASSRQAFTDTQYF. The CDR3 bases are TGTGCCAGTAGCCGACAGGCCTTCACAGATACGCAGTATTTT.